This entry is about one T cell receptor beta chain. The CDR3 loop spans 18 amino acids. The data belong to a study of identifying expanded T cells in peripheral blood. Assay used: immunoSEQ multiplex PCR; TCRdb lists only in-frame clones, some missing. The table records around 130,000 clones, roughly 90% of them present only once. The material sequenced was blood. The source is a person aged 18-70 years in good health. The chain has TRBV12-2 and TRBJ2-3; the table assigns TRBD1, which was not confirmed against the DNA. TRBV12-2 is flagged as a pseudogene. CDR3 DNA sequence: TGTGCAAGTCGCTTAGCGGTTGGGGGCGGCGGGCTCAGGGATACGCAGTATTTT. Translating it yields CASRLAVGGGGLRDTQYF.